This T cell receptor beta chain was recorded in a study of CD8 T cells in ankylosing spondylitis. This CDR3 is 15 amino acids long. The V end was cut by 0 bases, the J end by 5 bases, with 13 bases between. Germline V gives CDR1 DFQATT, CDR2 SNEGSKA (reference sequence). Ten or more counts support this clonotype. Libraries for TCR beta were made by quantitative 5'-RACE with molecular barcodes. From the 5' RACE reads, TCRdb called clonotypes with MiXCR, one entry per CDR3 protein. The sample has around 160,000 distinct CDR3 sequences; 11% are singletons. V and J are TRBV20-1 and TRBJ2-2; D is ambiguous. Material: blood, either unsorted or a sorted T cell fraction (not recorded which). The TCR comes from a male donor with ankylosing spondylitis or in good health (not recorded which). The CDR3 sequence: CSARDLKDGTGELFF. The CDR3 region has the DNA TGCAGTGCTAGAGATCTCAAGGACGGTACCGGGGAGCTGTTTTTT.